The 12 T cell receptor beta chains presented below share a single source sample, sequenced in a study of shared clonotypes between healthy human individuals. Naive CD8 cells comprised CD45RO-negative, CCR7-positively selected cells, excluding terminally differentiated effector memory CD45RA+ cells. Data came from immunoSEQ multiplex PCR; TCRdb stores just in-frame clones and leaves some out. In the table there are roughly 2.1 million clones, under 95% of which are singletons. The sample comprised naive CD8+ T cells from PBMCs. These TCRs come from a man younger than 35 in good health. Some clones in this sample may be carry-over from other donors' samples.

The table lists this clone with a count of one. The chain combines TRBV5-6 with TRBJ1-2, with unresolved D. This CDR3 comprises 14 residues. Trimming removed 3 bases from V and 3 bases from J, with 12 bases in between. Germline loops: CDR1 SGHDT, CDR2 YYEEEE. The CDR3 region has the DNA TGTGCCAGCAGCTGGTCCGGTCCCTACTATGGCTACACCTTC. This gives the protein CASSWSGPYYGYTF.

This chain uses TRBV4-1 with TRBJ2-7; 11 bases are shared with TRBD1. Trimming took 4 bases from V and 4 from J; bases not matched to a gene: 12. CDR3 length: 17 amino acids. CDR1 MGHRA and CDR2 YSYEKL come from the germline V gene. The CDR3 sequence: CASSLSVAGQGAYEQYF. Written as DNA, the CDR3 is TGCGCCAGCAGCCTCTCTGTCGCTGGACAGGGGGCTTACGAGCAGTACTTC.

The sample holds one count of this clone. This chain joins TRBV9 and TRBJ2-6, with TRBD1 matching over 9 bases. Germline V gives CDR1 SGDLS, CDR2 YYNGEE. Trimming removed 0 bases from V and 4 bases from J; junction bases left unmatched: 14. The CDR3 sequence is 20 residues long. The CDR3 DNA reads TGTGCCAGCAGCGTAGTTAGGGACAGGGATGCGGTAGCCGGGGCCAACGTCCTGACTTTC. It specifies CASSVVRDRDAVAGANVLTF.

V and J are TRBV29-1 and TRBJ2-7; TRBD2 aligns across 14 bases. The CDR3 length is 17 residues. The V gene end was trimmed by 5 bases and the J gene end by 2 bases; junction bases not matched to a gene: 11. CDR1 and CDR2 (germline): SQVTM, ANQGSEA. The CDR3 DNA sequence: TGCAGCGTTTTAGGACTAGCGGGAGGCCATACAGCCTACGAGCAGTACTTC. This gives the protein CSVLGLAGGHTAYEQYF.

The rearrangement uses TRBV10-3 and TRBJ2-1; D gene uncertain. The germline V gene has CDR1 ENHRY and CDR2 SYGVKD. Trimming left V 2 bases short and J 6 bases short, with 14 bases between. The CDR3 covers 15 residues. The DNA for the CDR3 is TGTGCCATCAGTGAGAATAAAATTGTGGCCAATGAGCAGTTCTTC. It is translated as CAISENKIVANEQFF.

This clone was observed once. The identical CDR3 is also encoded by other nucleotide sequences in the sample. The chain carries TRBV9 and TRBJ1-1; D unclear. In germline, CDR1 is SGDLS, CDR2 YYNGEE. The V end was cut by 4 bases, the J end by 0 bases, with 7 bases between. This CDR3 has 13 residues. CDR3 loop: CASSPGVNTEAFF. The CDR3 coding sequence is TGTGCCAGCAGCCCCGGGGTGAACACTGAAGCTTTCTTT.

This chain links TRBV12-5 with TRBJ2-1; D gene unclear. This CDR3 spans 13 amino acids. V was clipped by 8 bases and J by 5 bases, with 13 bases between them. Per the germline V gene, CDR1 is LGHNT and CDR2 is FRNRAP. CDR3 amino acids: CASQNTENNEQFF. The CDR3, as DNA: TGTGCTAGTCAAAACACGGAAAACAATGAGCAGTTCTTC.

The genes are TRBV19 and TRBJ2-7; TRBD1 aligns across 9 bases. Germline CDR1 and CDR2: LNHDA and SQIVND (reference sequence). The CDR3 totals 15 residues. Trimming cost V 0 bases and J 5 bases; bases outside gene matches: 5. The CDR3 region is CASSIEGTGLDEQYF. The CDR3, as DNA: TGTGCCAGTAGTATAGAAGGGACAGGGTTGGACGAGCAGTACTTC.

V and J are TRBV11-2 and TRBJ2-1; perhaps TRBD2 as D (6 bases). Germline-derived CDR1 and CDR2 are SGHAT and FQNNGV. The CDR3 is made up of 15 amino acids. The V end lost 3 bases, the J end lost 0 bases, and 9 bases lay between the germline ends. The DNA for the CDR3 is TGTGCCAGCAGCTTCTACGGGAGCTCCTACAATGAGCAGTTCTTC. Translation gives CASSFYGSSYNEQFF.

In nucleotides, the CDR3 is TGTGCCAGCAGTCCCTCTCGAAGACAGGGGGCGCAGCCCTACGAGCAGTACTTC. Translation: CASSPSRRQGAQPYEQYF. This rearrangement joins TRBV28 to TRBJ2-7; TRBD1 matches 10 bases. J gave up 2 bases and V 5 bases, and 15 bases lay outside the gene matches. This CDR3 contains 18 residues. Germline values: CDR1 MDHEN, CDR2 SYDVKM.

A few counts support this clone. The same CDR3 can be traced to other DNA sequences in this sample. The CDR3 here is CAISDSYEQYF. In nucleotides, the CDR3 is TGTGCCATCAGTGATTCCTACGAGCAGTACTTC. V gene TRBV10-3 combines with J gene TRBJ2-7; D ambiguous. Germline V gene data show CDR1 as ENHRY and CDR2 as SYGVKD. V was trimmed by 3 bases and J by 1 base, leaving 1 base between them. The CDR3 contains 11 residues.

Written as DNA, the CDR3 is TGTGCCAGCAGTTCCGGACTGAGGACCCATGGCTACACCTTC. Translating it yields CASSSGLRTHGYTF. The rearrangement joins TRBV27 to TRBJ1-2; no clear D gene. Trimming took off 4 bases at V and 6 bases at J, with 15 bases between the two ends. This CDR3 has 14 amino acids. CDR1 is MNHEY, CDR2 SMNVEV, per germline (reference sequence).